One sample yielded the 31 T cell receptor beta chains listed below, sequenced in a study of blood T cell repertoires in COVID-19. Sequencing was performed with immunoSEQ multiplex PCR; in TCRdb, only in-frame clones are kept and a portion is missing. Among under 150,000 clones listed, over 70% were seen once. The specimen sequenced was peripheral blood. The source is a man between 50 and 59 years old with acute or convalescent COVID-19.

The genes are TRBV28 and TRBJ1-5; 8 positions agree with TRBD1. From germline, CDR1 is MDHEN and CDR2 SYDVKM. The J segment lost 5 bases and the V segment lost 6 bases, leaving 6 bases of the junction unmatched. This CDR3 comprises 14 residues. The CDR3 DNA reads as TGTGCCAGCAGGGGGAGACAGGGGCATCAGCCCCAGCATTTT. It yields the protein CASRGRQGHQPQHF. The full variable domain, completed using reference TRBV28 and TRBJ1-5, is DVKVTQSSRYLVKRTGEKVFLECVQDMDHENMFWYRQDPGLGLRLIYFSYDVKMKEKGDIPEGYSVSREKKERFSLILESASTNQTSMYLCASRGRQGHQPQHFGDGTRLSIL.

Here the CDR3 reads CATSDGGQGRSYEQYF. The CDR3 coding sequence is TGTGCCACCAGTGATGGGGGACAGGGGCGCTCCTACGAGCAGTACTTC. The rearrangement links TRBV24-1 to TRBJ2-7; 10 bases line up with TRBD1. Germline V lookup: CDR1 KGHDR, CDR2 SFDVKD. The junction had 4 bases not matched to a gene; V was cut back by 3 bases and J by 0 bases. The CDR3 is 16 residues long.

The CDR3 reads CASSPRTGAYIQYF. In DNA, the CDR3 is TGTGCCAGCAGCCCTAGGACAGGGGCGTACATTCAGTACTTC. The V gene is TRBV7-2, the J gene TRBJ2-4; 9 bases align to TRBD1. This CDR3 is 14 amino acids long. Unmatched junction bases numbered 7, after V lost 5 bases and J lost 8 bases. The germline V gene has CDR1 SGHTA and CDR2 FQGNSA.

This clone appeared a few times. The gene calls are TRBV2 and TRBJ2-1; 14 bases map to TRBD2. The CDR3 runs 16 residues. The trim removed 7 bases at V and 6 bases at J, leaving 8 bases unmatched. CDR1 and CDR2 from the germline V gene are SNHLY and FYNNEI. The CDR3 loop reads CASNNGLAGGGNEQFF. The CDR3, as DNA: TGTGCCAGCAATAATGGACTAGCGGGGGGAGGCAATGAGCAGTTCTTC. Drawing the rest from reference TRBV2 and TRBJ2-1, the complete variable domain is EPEVTQTPSHQVTQMGQEVILRCVPISNHLYFYWYRQILGQKVEFLVSFYNNEISEKSEIFDDQFSVERPDGSNFTLKIRSTKLEDSAMYFCASNNGLAGGGNEQFFGPGTRLTVL.

The chain couples TRBV11-1 to TRBJ2-5; 8 bases match TRBD1. The CDR3 length is 14 residues. CDR1 SGHAT and CDR2 FQDESV come from the germline V gene (reference sequence). V was pared by 5 bases and J by 3 bases, with 5 bases of the junction left unmatched. The CDR3 DNA reads TGTGCCAGCAGCATACAGGGGGATGAAGAGACCCAGTACTTC. Its translation is CASSIQGDEETQYF.

The DNA for the CDR3 is TGTGCCAGCAGCCAAGTGCTTCGGACATCCGTCAACACCGGGGAGCTGTTTTTT. It specifies CASSQVLRTSVNTGELFF. The chain links TRBV3-1 (or the pseudogene TRBV3-2) to TRBJ2-2; tentative D call: TRBD1 (5 bases). Trimming stripped 1 base from V and 2 bases from J, with 17 bases between. Germline loops: CDR1 LGHDT, CDR2 YNNKEL (reference sequence). The length of the CDR3 is 18 residues.

This clone was recorded once. This rearrangement joins TRBV4-2 to TRBJ2-5, with 14 bases matching TRBD2. Losses at the gene ends were 2 bases for V and 2 bases for J; bases not matched to a gene: 16. The CDR3 is 21 residues long. Germline-derived CDR1 and CDR2 are LGHNA and YNFKEQ. The CDR3 DNA is TGTGCCAGCAGCCAATCAACGAAGCCGGGACTAGCGGGGGACTCGCAAGAGACCCAGTACTTC. Residues: CASSQSTKPGLAGDSQETQYF.

V is TRBV6-1 and J is TRBJ2-7; D remains ambiguous. Trimming removed 0 bases from V and 1 base from J, with 10 bases in between. CDR1 MNHNS and CDR2 SASEGT come from the germline V gene. The CDR3 contains 15 residues. The CDR3 DNA reads TGTGCCAGCAGTGAAGCCCATGGCGGTTCCTACGAGCAGTACGTC. Amino acids: CASSEAHGGSYEQYV.

The table lists this clone with a few counts. This sequence joins TRBV3-1 (or the pseudogene TRBV3-2) and TRBJ1-6; 7 positions match TRBD1. With 7 bases clipped from V and 7 bases from J, the junction kept 7 bases outside the gene matches. Germline CDR1 reads LGHDT; CDR2 reads YNNKEL (reference sequence). CDR3 length: 14 residues. CDR3 amino acids: CASTADRSNSPLHF. The DNA of the CDR3 is TGTGCCAGCACTGCGGACAGGAGCAATTCACCCCTCCACTTT.

This clone was recorded a few times. The chain employs TRBV7-6 and TRBJ2-3; tentative D call: TRBD2 (6 bases). In germline, CDR1 is SGHVS, CDR2 FNYEAQ. Between the trimmed V and J ends, which lost 5 bases and 3 bases, there was a span of 18 bases. The CDR3 totals 16 residues. The CDR3 loop reads CASSPELAARTDTQYF. CDR3 coding DNA: TGTGCCAGCAGCCCCGAACTAGCTGCCCGTACAGATACGCAGTATTTT.

In its sample, this clone was seen once. The chain is built from TRBV28 and TRBJ2-6; D remains ambiguous. Germline CDR1 is MDHEN and CDR2 is SYDVKM. The V and J ends lost 5 bases and 0 bases respectively, with 11 bases between them. The CDR3 covers 16 residues. CDR3 bases: TGTGCCAGCAGTCAAGAAACGGGCTCTGGGGCCAACGTCCTGACTTTC. It specifies CASSQETGSGANVLTF.

The chain carries TRBV11-3 and TRBJ2-5; 9 positions agree with TRBD2. Germline CDR1 and CDR2: SGHNT and YENEEA. The V and J ends lost 4 bases and 2 bases, in that order; junction bases with no gene match: 8. This CDR3 region has 16 residues. The CDR3 DNA reads TGTGCCAGCAGCTCGGGGAGCGGGGGGTTACAAGAGACCCAGTACTTC. Protein product: CASSSGSGGLQETQYF.

This clone was seen once. The V and J genes are TRBV7-2 and TRBJ2-5, with a weak D call TRBD1 (6 bases). Germline values: CDR1 SGHTA, CDR2 FQGNSA. Deletions cut 1 base from V and 5 bases from J, with 14 bases between. This CDR3 region has 15 residues. The CDR3 spells CASSLGDTQAETQYF. The CDR3 DNA follows: TGTGCCAGCAGCTTAGGGGACACCCAGGCGGAGACCCAGTACTTC.

V usage is TRBV19 and J usage is TRBJ1-2, with 7 bases aligning to TRBD1. CDR1 and CDR2 (germline): LNHDA, SQIVND (reference sequence). CDR3 size: 14 residues. V trimming: 3 bases; J trimming: 2 bases; junction bases outside the gene matches: 3. The DNA of the CDR3 is TGTGCCAGTAGTATTGGGACAGTCAACTATGGCTACACCTTC. Translated: CASSIGTVNYGYTF.

V gene TRBV18 combines with J gene TRBJ2-2; TRBD1 aligns across 10 bases. Germline V gene sequence: CDR1 KGHSH, CDR2 LQKENI. The CDR3 runs to 16 residues. The V and J ends lost 3 bases and 5 bases, in that order; junction bases with no gene match: 6. The CDR3 spells CASSPRTGGSTGELFF. CDR3 bases: TGTGCCAGCTCACCCCGGACAGGGGGGAGTACCGGGGAGCTGTTTTTT. Full variable domain (outside the CDR3, taken from reference TRBV18 and TRBJ2-2): NAGVMQNPRHLVRRRGQEARLRCSPMKGHSHVYWYRQLPEEGLKFMVYLQKENIIDESGMPKERFSAEFPKEGPSILRIQQVVRGDSAAYFCASSPRTGGSTGELFFGEGSRLTVL.

The chain joins TRBV6-6 to TRBJ2-7, with D maybe TRBD1 (6 bases). This CDR3 has 14 residues. The V end lost 6 bases, the J end lost 2 bases, and 14 bases lay between the germline ends. Looked up from germline, CDR1 is MNHNY and CDR2 is SVGAGI (reference sequence). In nucleotides, the CDR3 is TGTGCCAGCAGCGAACAGGGACCACCCTACGAGCAGTACTTC. Encoded protein: CASSEQGPPYEQYF.

The gene calls are TRBV28 and TRBJ1-6; D not certain. Deletions cut 5 bases from V and 5 bases from J, with 13 bases between. The CDR3 length is 15 residues. CDR1 and CDR2 (germline): MDHEN, SYDVKM. The CDR3 DNA reads as TGTGCCAGCAGTGCCCCGGGTCGGGATAATTCACCCCTCCACTTT. Encoded protein: CASSAPGRDNSPLHF.

The J gene is TRBJ2-7, the V gene TRBV5-1, with 8 bases aligning to TRBD1. CDR1 and CDR2 (germline): SGHRS, YFSETQ. This CDR3 comprises 16 residues. With V trimmed by 0 bases and J by 3 bases, 8 bases remained unmatched. The CDR3 DNA is TGCGCCAGCAGCTTGGCCCAGGGACAGGCCTTCTACGAGCAGTACTTC. This gives the protein CASSLAQGQAFYEQYF.

The V gene is TRBV11-2, the J gene TRBJ2-3; D is unclear. The CDR3 totals 16 residues. Trimming pared 1 base from V and 3 bases from J, leaving 14 bases between. Germline CDR1 SGHAT, CDR2 FQNNGV. CDR3 bases: TGTGCCAGCAGCTTAGGGGCTTCACGTGGAACAGATACGCAGTATTTT. Amino acids: CASSLGASRGTDTQYF.

The chain employs TRBV12-3 or TRBV12-4 and TRBJ1-1; D perhaps matches TRBD1 (5 bases). Trimming took 4 bases from V and 2 from J, leaving 8 bases between them. This CDR3 has 13 amino acids. DNA for the CDR3: TGTGCCAGCAGTTGGGGCCGAAACACTGAAGCTTTCTTT. Encoded protein: CASSWGRNTEAFF.

This clone was recorded once. This CDR3 is CASSKADSRNEQFF. In DNA form, the CDR3 reads TGTGCCAGCAGCAAAGCGGATAGCCGCAATGAGCAGTTCTTC. The chain uses TRBV9 and TRBJ2-1, with a tentative D call TRBD2 (5 bases). Per the germline V gene, CDR1 is SGDLS and CDR2 is YYNGEE. CDR3 length: 14 amino acids. The V end was cut by 4 bases, the J end by 6 bases, with 14 bases between.

This clone was observed a handful of times. The chain links TRBV18 to TRBJ1-2; 7 bases fit TRBD1. Germline lookup yields CDR1 KGHSH and CDR2 LQKENI. The CDR3 spans 14 residues. The ends lost 2 bases at V and 8 bases at J; junction bases unmatched: 8. The CDR3 reads CASSPSKGAEGYTF. The CDR3 DNA is TGTGCCAGCTCACCATCAAAGGGGGCGGAAGGCTACACCTTC.

The chain joins TRBV28 to TRBJ1-2; no firm D call. Germline V gene lookup returns CDR1 MDHEN and CDR2 SYDVKM. Trimming stripped 5 bases from V and 5 bases from J, with 18 bases between. This CDR3 has 15 residues. CDR3 residues: CASSNLLYGRYGYTF. As DNA, the CDR3 is TGTGCCAGCAGTAATCTTCTGTACGGTCGGTATGGCTACACCTTC.

There are a few counts of this clone. V and J are TRBV11-2 and TRBJ2-7; tentative D call: TRBD2 (7 bases). The V end was cut by 5 bases, the J end by 3 bases, with 17 bases between. Germline assignment: CDR1 SGHAT and CDR2 FQNNGV. The CDR3 length is 15 residues. The CDR3 region has the DNA TGTGCCAGCAGCCCTAGCGCGGGGGCCGGCTACGAGCAGTACTTC. This sequence encodes CASSPSAGAGYEQYF.

The J gene is TRBJ2-7, the V gene TRBV5-1; 11 nucleotides agree with TRBD2. The V gene's germline CDR1 is SGHRS and CDR2 YFSETQ. CDR3 length equals 19 residues. After removal of 4 bases from V and 1 base from J, the junction contained 16 bases not matched to a gene. CDR3 sequence (DNA): TGCGCCAGCAGCGGAGGACAGTCAACGGGACTAGCGGTATCCTACGAGCAGTACTTC. As protein: CASSGGQSTGLAVSYEQYF.

This clone was observed a handful of times. Additional DNA sequences in this sample encode the identical CDR3. V and J are TRBV5-6 and TRBJ1-2; 11 bases fit TRBD1. J gave up 6 bases and V 7 bases, and 2 bases lay outside the gene matches. Germline CDR1 reads SGHDT; CDR2 reads YYEEEE. The length of the CDR3 is 12 residues. Written as DNA, the CDR3 is TGTGCCAGCGGGACAGGGGGGGATGGCTACACCTTC. It specifies CASGTGGDGYTF.

This clone appeared many times. The rearrangement uses TRBV19 and TRBJ1-1; D is ambiguous. Germline CDR1 LNHDA, CDR2 SQIVND (reference sequence). The CDR3 sequence is 12 residues long. The V end lost 4 bases, the J end lost 8 bases, and 11 bases lay between the germline ends. The DNA of the CDR3 is TGTGCCAGTAGTACGGACGGGAAAGAAGCTTTCTTT. Protein: CASSTDGKEAFF.

The gene calls are TRBV2 and TRBJ2-3; 8 bases line up with TRBD1. CDR1 and CDR2 (germline): SNHLY, FYNNEI. This CDR3 contains 15 residues. J lost 3 bases, V lost 2 bases, and 4 bases had no gene match. The CDR3 here is CASSEQGALTDTQYF. The CDR3 bases are TGTGCCAGCAGTGAACAGGGGGCCCTAACAGATACGCAGTATTTT. The whole variable domain, remainder taken from reference TRBV2 and TRBJ2-3, is EPEVTQTPSHQVTQMGQEVILRCVPISNHLYFYWYRQILGQKVEFLVSFYNNEISEKSEIFDDQFSVERPDGSNFTLKIRSTKLEDSAMYFCASSEQGALTDTQYFGPGTRLTVL.

J is TRBJ1-6 and V is TRBV2; TRBD1 matches 7 bases. J was trimmed by 5 bases and V by 7 bases; bases with no gene match: 8. This CDR3 spans 15 amino acids. Germline values: CDR1 SNHLY, CDR2 FYNNEI. The chain's CDR3 is CASTLDRMDNSPLHF. The CDR3 nucleotides read TGTGCCAGCACCTTGGACAGGATGGATAATTCACCCCTCCACTTT. The complete variable domain, with remaining parts taken from reference TRBV2 and TRBJ1-6, reads EPEVTQTPSHQVTQMGQEVILRCVPISNHLYFYWYRQILGQKVEFLVSFYNNEISEKSEIFDDQFSVERPDGSNFTLKIRSTKLEDSAMYFCASTLDRMDNSPLHFGNGTRLTVT.

The chain is built from TRBV5-1 and TRBJ2-7; the D is unclear. Per germline, CDR1 SGHRS and CDR2 YFSETQ. CDR3 length equals 13 residues. With 0 bases removed from V and 4 bases from J, the gap between germline ends came to 8 bases. This chain's CDR3 is CASSLDSEYEQYV. The CDR3 DNA sequence: TGCGCCAGCAGCTTGGACTCTGAGTACGAGCAGTACGTC.

This chain uses TRBV28 with TRBJ1-2; 7 bases fit TRBD1. This CDR3 comprises 16 residues. J lost 6 bases, V lost 6 bases, and 16 bases had no gene match. CDR1 and CDR2 from the germline V gene are MDHEN and SYDVKM. CDR3: CASSYGTVSSQDGYTF. The CDR3 DNA follows: TGTGCCAGCAGCTACGGGACAGTATCTTCCCAGGATGGCTACACCTTC.